Below are 6 T cell receptor beta chains sequenced from a single sample in a study of cytomegalovirus exposure and HLA in healthy donors. The primer mix had 60 Vbeta and 13 Jbeta primers. Profiling relied on immunoSEQ multiplex PCR, and the TCRdb table lists in-frame clones only, not all of them. The table includes some 200,000 clones, 80% to 85% detected once. Material: PBMCs. Receptors originate from a woman aged 40 to 50 in good health and CMV-seronegative.

Turning to this clone: Mismatch with germline at one junction end may stem from a read error. V gene TRBV4-1 combines with J gene TRBJ1-3; D may be TRBD1 (5 bases). The CDR3 is 15 amino acids. Germline CDR1 MGHRA, CDR2 YSYEKL. Here the CDR3 DNA reads TGCGCCAGCGGCCACCCAGGGATTTCGCGAAACACCATATATTTT. Its protein product is CASGHPGISRNTIYF.

The chain employs TRBV5-1 and TRBJ1-2; possible D gene TRBD1, 6 bases. Germline loops: CDR1 SGHRS, CDR2 YFSETQ. Between the trimmed V and J ends, which lost 4 bases and 2 bases, there was a span of 12 bases. The CDR3 length is 14 residues. CDR3 nucleotide sequence: TGCGCCAGCAGCCGGGACACTTCAAACTATGGCTACACCTTC. This sequence encodes CASSRDTSNYGYTF.

The gene calls are TRBV30 and TRBJ2-3; tentatively, D is TRBD1 (7 bases). CDR1 and CDR2 (germline): GTSNPN, SVGIG (reference sequence). The V and J ends lost 0 bases and 3 bases respectively, with 10 bases between them. This CDR3 has 14 residues. CDR3 amino acids: CAWSVAGGTDTQYF. As DNA, the CDR3 is TGTGCCTGGAGTGTCGCAGGGGGGACAGATACGCAGTATTTT.

The rearrangement uses TRBV4-1 and TRBJ2-3, with 8 bases lining up with TRBD2. From germline, CDR1 is MGHRA and CDR2 YSYEKL. Trimming took 5 bases from V and 2 from J; bases not matched to a gene: 9. The CDR3 consists of 16 residues. The CDR3 reads CASSKPGLGVTDTQYF. For the CDR3, the DNA is TGCGCCAGCAGCAAGCCGGGACTAGGAGTCACAGATACGCAGTATTTT.

For this clone: A read error is likely, as this CDR3 ends without the conserved phenylalanine or tryptophan. The gene calls are TRBV7-9 and TRBJ1-2, with TRBD1 identical over 9 bases. The length of the CDR3 is 18 residues. V shed 1 base and J 3 bases; nucleotides not matched to a gene: 12. Germline-derived CDR1 and CDR2 are SEHNR and FQNEAQ (reference sequence). CDR3 DNA sequence: TGTGCCAGCAGCTTAGACTGGCCCACAGGGGGCGTGGACTATGGCTACACCCTC. This translates into CASSLDWPTGGVDYGYTL.

The CDR3 nucleotides read TGTGCCAGCAGCTCCCTGGGACAGCCCGGAGGGGGTCCGTACGAGCAGTACTTC. Translated: CASSSLGQPGGGPYEQYF. J is TRBJ2-7 and V is TRBV7-8, with D maybe TRBD1 (7 bases). This CDR3 contains 18 residues. In germline, CDR1 is SGHVS, CDR2 FQNEAQ. Between the trimmed V and J ends, which lost 4 bases and 4 bases, there was a span of 26 bases.